This TCR beta chain was recovered during a study of CD8 T cells in Susac syndrome. Across the whole study: Patients with Susac syndrome who were sequenced included about 6 with active disease and eight or nine in remission.

The CDR3 length is 11 residues. Germline CDR1 and CDR2: ENHRY and SYGVKD. General study findings and limits: Roughly 17 Susac-specific public clones were found in total CD8+ repertoires and roughly five in CD8+ TEMRA repertoires.

The diagnostic criteria for definite or probable disease, as recently defined, were met by the patients with Susac syndrome. On this clonotype itself: What it binds is unknown. The junction differs from germline at one of its ends, possibly a read error.

Reverse transcription of about 0.5 to 1 ug RNA used random hexamers. The TCR beta CDR3 was amplified by immunoSEQ multiplex PCR across 54 Vbeta, 13 Jbeta. TCRdb independently ran MiXCR on the immunoSEQ multiplex PCR reads; one entry per CDR3 protein. The data show about 130,000 distinct CDR3 sequences, over 85% seen once. This receptor was taken from a human donor with Susac syndrome. What was sequenced was CD8+ T cells from PBMCs. The rearrangement uses TRBV10-3 and TRBJ2-6, with unresolved D. The DNA for the CDR3 is TGTGCCATCAGTGAGACGCTTACCTTAGCTTTC. Its translation: CAISETLTLAF.